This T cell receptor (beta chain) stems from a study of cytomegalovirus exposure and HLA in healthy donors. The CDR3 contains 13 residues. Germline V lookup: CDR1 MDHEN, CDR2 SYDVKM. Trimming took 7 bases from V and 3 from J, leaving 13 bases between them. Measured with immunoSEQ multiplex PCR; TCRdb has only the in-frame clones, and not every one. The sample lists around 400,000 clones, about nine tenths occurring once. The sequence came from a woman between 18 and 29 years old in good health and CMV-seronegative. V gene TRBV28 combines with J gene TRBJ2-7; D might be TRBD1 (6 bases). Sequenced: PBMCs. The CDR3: CASNRASDYEQYF. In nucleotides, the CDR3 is TGTGCCAGCAACAGGGCCTCCGACTACGAGCAGTACTTC.